The rows below give T cell receptor beta chains drawn from one sample of a study of radiotherapy plus CTLA-4 blockade in lung cancer. Repertoires were generated with immunoSEQ multiplex PCR, while TCRdb's copy carries only in-frame clones and drops some. The data hold about 72,000 clones, with roughly four fifths observed a single time. Material: peripheral blood, obtained from a patient treated with radiotherapy plus ipilimumab. The receptors originated from a human donor with non-small cell lung cancer who had a partial response to radiotherapy plus ipilimumab. Both conserved end residues are part of each CDR3. D genes are given only for firm matches. For some rows the clone size is stated as once, few or many, or as a class when expanded; others skip it.

size | D | J | V | CDR3 | DNA
- | TRBD2 | TRBJ2-7 | TRBV27 | CASSLREGDEQYF | TGTGCCAGCAGCCTTCGGGAGGGGGACGAGCAGTACTTC
- | - | TRBJ2-7 | TRBV5-1 | CASSFGDYEQYF | TGCGCCAGCAGTTTCGGTGACTACGAGCAGTACTTC
- | TRBD2 | TRBJ2-1 | TRBV2 | CASGGASGVYEQFF | TGTGCCAGCGGGGGGGCTAGCGGGGTGTATGAGCAGTTCTTC
- | - | TRBJ2-3 | TRBV9 | CASSPTPSATDTQYF | TGTGCCAGCAGCCCCACCCCTAGCGCAACAGATACGCAGTATTTT
- | - | TRBJ1-4 | TRBV28 | CASSPGRRWEKLFF | TGTGCCAGCAGCCCAGGTCGCAGGTGGGAAAAACTGTTTTTT
- | - | TRBJ1-4 | TRBV5-6 | CASSITGSTNEKLFF | TGTGCCAGCAGCATAACAGGCTCGACTAATGAAAAACTGTTTTTT
- | TRBD2 | TRBJ2-5 | TRBV28 | CASTKRGGLAGGETQYF | TGTGCCAGCACTAAACGAGGGGGGCTAGCGGGAGGAGAGACCCAGTACTTC
- | - | TRBJ2-7 | TRBV5-1 | CASSPGRQGGDEQYF | TGCGCCAGCAGCCCAGGACGACAGGGAGGTGACGAGCAGTACTTC
- | TRBD1 | TRBJ1-3 | TRBV28 | CASTLTGTGNTIYF | TGTGCCAGCACCCTGACAGGGACTGGAAACACCATATATTTT
- | TRBD2 | TRBJ2-5 | TRBV7-3 | CASSTSGSGETQYF | TGTGCCAGCAGTACTAGCGGGAGTGGGGAGACCCAGTACTTC
- | TRBD1 | TRBJ1-2 | TRBV15 | CATSRDPQDRLYGYTF | TGTGCCACCAGCAGAGACCCGCAGGACAGGCTCTATGGCTACACCTTC
few | TRBD1 | TRBJ1-5 | TRBV28 | CASSHGQGRGQPQHF | TGTGCCAGCAGTCACGGACAGGGCAGGGGTCAGCCCCAGCATTTT
- | - | TRBJ2-2 | TRBV7-2 | CASSLALATGELFF | TGTGCCAGCAGCTTAGCTCTAGCCACCGGGGAGCTGTTTTTT
- | TRBD2 | TRBJ2-2 | TRBV6-6 | CASGTSGYGELFF | TGTGCCAGCGGGACTAGCGGATACGGGGAGCTGTTTTTT
- | - | TRBJ1-5 | TRBV19 | CASSRTESNQPQHF | TGTGCCAGTAGCAGGACAGAAAGCAATCAGCCCCAGCATTTT
- | TRBD1 | TRBJ1-1 | TRBV10-3 | CAISGTGNTEAFF | TGTGCCATCAGCGGGACAGGGAACACTGAAGCTTTCTTT
- | TRBD1 | TRBJ2-1 | TRBV11-3 | CASSSGVAGGYNEQFF | TGTGCCAGCAGCTCTGGGGTCGCAGGGGGATACAATGAGCAGTTCTTC
- | TRBD1 | TRBJ2-7 | TRBV11-1 | CASSLANRGGEQYF | TGTGCCAGCAGCTTAGCAAACAGGGGCGGCGAGCAGTACTTC
- | TRBD2 | TRBJ2-3 | TRBV5-1 | CASSLGPSGDTDTQYF | TGCGCCAGCAGCTTGGGGCCTAGCGGGGACACAGATACGCAGTATTTT
- | - | TRBJ1-5 | TRBV27 | CASSFQGRGAQPQHF | TGTGCCAGCAGTTTTCAGGGAAGAGGCGCTCAGCCCCAGCATTTT
- | TRBD1 | TRBJ1-4 | TRBV9 | CASSVEGQGNEKLFF | TGTGCCAGCAGCGTAGAGGGACAGGGTAATGAAAAACTGTTTTTT
few | - | TRBJ2-7 | TRBV18 | CASSESAGLAYEQYF | TGTGCCAGCTCAGAATCCGCGGGCCTCGCCTACGAGCAGTACTTC
- | - | TRBJ1-5 | TRBV2 | CASSDEYGQPQHF | TGTGCCAGCAGTGATGAATACGGTCAGCCCCAGCATTTT
- | - | TRBJ2-4 | TRBV1 | CTSSQDQAGSAKNIQYF | TGCACCAGCAGCCAAGATCAAGCGGGATCAGCCAAAAACATTCAGTACTTC
- | TRBD1 | TRBJ1-2 | TRBV19 | CASESGQGAVRYGYTF | TGTGCCAGTGAGTCCGGACAGGGGGCAGTTCGTTATGGCTACACCTTC
- | TRBD1 | TRBJ1-1 | TRBV6-1 | CASSELGTGGTTEAFF | TGTGCCAGCAGTGAATTGGGGACAGGGGGCACCACTGAAGCTTTCTTT
- | TRBD1 | TRBJ2-7 | TRBV15 | CATSREGGQGYYYEQYF | TGTGCCACCAGCAGAGAGGGGGGACAGGGCTACTACTACGAGCAGTACTTC
- | - | TRBJ2-3 | TRBV18 | CASSRPGTDTQYF | TGTGCCAGCTCACGGCCAGGCACAGATACGCAGTATTTT
- | - | TRBJ1-1 | TRBV28 | CASTRSRVRTEAFF | TGTGCCAGCACCAGAAGCCGGGTCCGTACTGAAGCTTTCTTT
once | TRBD2 | TRBJ2-3 | TRBV5-1 | CASRPGLAGGPPGDTQYF | TGCGCCAGCAGACCGGGACTAGCGGGAGGGCCCCCCGGAGATACGCAGTATTTT
- | TRBD1 | TRBJ2-3 | TRBV7-3 | CASSLTTGRPDTQYF | TGTGCCAGCAGCTTAACGACAGGGCGTCCAGATACGCAGTATTTT
few | - | TRBJ2-7 | TRBV19 | CASSTAGTPIYEQYF | TGTGCCAGTAGTACTGCAGGGACACCTATTTACGAGCAGTACTTC
- | TRBD2 | TRBJ2-5 | TRBV28 | CASSLVGGRKETQYF | TGTGCCAGCAGTCTGGTTGGCGGGAGGAAAGAGACCCAGTACTTC